This TCR beta chain was retrieved from a study of regulatory T cells in long-lasting Graves disease. Study summary: Graves' patients diagnosed newly had used antithyroid drugs under 3 months. Study conclusions and caveats: Limited samples may have lowered accuracy.

Germline V gene data show CDR1 as MNHNS and CDR2 as SASEGT. V gave up 2 bases and J gave up 7 bases, with 9 bases separating them. The CDR3 contains 12 residues. According to the study, TCR beta libraries were built with iRepertoire HTBI primers and CDR3-region Arm-PCR. TCRdb redid the calling of the multiplex PCR reads with MiXCR, one entry per CDR3 protein. Seen here are about 350,000 distinct CDR3 sequences, about 16% observed once, and the top ten hold around 20%. This clonotype was recorded many times. The antigen is not known. The time point denotes: newly diagnosed GD, antithyroid drugs for less than 3 months. The TCR library was made from RNA extracted from PBMCs. The sample also formed part of further work on T cells in Graves' hyperthyroidism and ophthalmopathy. That paper states: First-round RT-PCR targeting the TCR CDR3 was performed with the HTBI primer set.

The material sequenced was peripheral blood mononuclear cells (PBMCs), taken at new diagnosis, from a patient treated with antithyroid drugs. This sequence originates from a young woman with Graves disease. The chain employs TRBV6-1 and TRBJ2-7; D may be TRBD2 (5 bases). In nucleotides, the CDR3 is TGTGCCAGCAGTGAACAGCGAGGGGAGCAGTACTTC. This codes for CASSEQRGEQYF.